These 29 T cell receptor beta chains were sequenced from one sample in a study of shared clonotypes between healthy human individuals. Profiling relied on immunoSEQ multiplex PCR, and the TCRdb table lists in-frame clones only, not all of them. The sample lists 2 million or so clones, less than 95% occurring once. CD8 cells classed as naive were CD45RO-negative and positively selected for CCR7, excluding terminally differentiated effector memory CD45RA+ cells. The sample consisted of naive CD8+ T cells sorted from blood. These receptors were collected from a man younger than 35 in good health.

CDR3 amino acids: CASREGDTDTQYF. The CDR3 bases are TGTGCCAGCCGGGAGGGTGACACAGATACGCAGTATTTT. The V call is TRBV27, the J call TRBJ2-3, with 8 bases that match TRBD2. The CDR3 runs to 13 residues. J was trimmed by 2 bases and V by 8 bases; bases with no gene match: 3. The germline CDR1 and CDR2 sequences are MNHEY and SMNVEV (reference sequence).

Concerning this clone itself: Distinct nucleotide sequences in the sample also encode this CDR3. The CDR3 DNA sequence: TGTGCCAGCAGTTACGGGAGAGGTACCGGGGAGCTGTTTTTT. This encodes CASSYGRGTGELFF. This chain connects TRBV6-5 to TRBJ2-2; a weak D match, TRBD2 (5 bases). The ends were cut back, 2 bases at V and 5 bases at J, with 9 bases in the middle. In germline, CDR1 is MNHEY, CDR2 SVGAGI. The length of the CDR3 is 14 residues.

The genes are TRBV19 and TRBJ2-1; no clear D gene. V dropped 3 bases and J dropped 2 bases, with 11 bases sitting between them. Germline CDR1 reads LNHDA; CDR2 reads SQIVND (reference sequence). This CDR3 has 15 residues. The CDR3 here is CASSIAAFPYNEQFF. Here the CDR3 DNA reads TGTGCCAGTAGTATTGCGGCATTCCCCTACAATGAGCAGTTCTTC.

This chain connects TRBV9 to TRBJ2-5; D assignment may be TRBD1 or TRBD2 (6 bases each). The CDR3 has 19 amino acids. Trimming removed 0 bases from V and 3 bases from J, with 24 bases in between. CDR1 SGDLS and CDR2 YYNGEE come from the germline V gene. CDR3 loop: CASSVGPAVYGGQEETQYF. CDR3 DNA sequence: TGTGCCAGCAGCGTAGGACCCGCGGTCTATGGGGGGCAGGAAGAGACCCAGTACTTC.

The V call is TRBV7-6, the J call TRBJ1-1; D perhaps matches TRBD1 (5 bases). The CDR3 has 14 amino acids. CDR1 is SGHVS, CDR2 FNYEAQ, per germline. V was trimmed by 4 bases and J by 8 bases, leaving 17 bases between them. CDR3 protein: CASSYRADGGEAFF. Here the CDR3 DNA reads TGTGCCAGCAGCTACCGAGCCGACGGGGGAGAAGCTTTCTTT.

Written as DNA, the CDR3 is TGTGCCAGCAGCTTAGAACAAGTTCGGGCTAATGAAAAACTGTTTTTT. Translated, it gives CASSLEQVRANEKLFF. V is TRBV7-8 and J is TRBJ1-4; unclear D gene. The CDR3 has 16 amino acids. Germline V CDR1 and CDR2: SGHVS, FQNEAQ. Trimming took 1 base from V and 3 from J, leaving 12 bases between them.

V is TRBV13 and J is TRBJ2-2; 10 nucleotides line up with TRBD1. CDR1 is PRHDT, CDR2 FYEKMQ, per germline (reference sequence). The CDR3 runs 15 residues. V lost 5 bases and J lost 3; bases outside the gene matches: 3. CDR3 sequence (DNA): TGTGCCAGCAGCCGACAGGGGGCACACACCGGGGAGCTGTTTTTT. Its protein is CASSRQGAHTGELFF. Looking up the rest from reference TRBV13 and TRBJ2-2 gives the full variable domain: AAGVIQSPRHLIKEKRETATLKCYPIPRHDTVYWYQQGPGQDPQFLISFYEKMQSDKGSIPDRFSAQQFSDYHSELNMSSLELGDSALYFCASSRQGAHTGELFFGEGSRLTVL.

The chain carries TRBV7-9 and TRBJ1-1; maybe TRBD1 (5 bases). Trimming took 5 bases from V and 1 from J, leaving 17 bases between them. The CDR3 has 16 residues. Germline V gene sequence: CDR1 SEHNR, CDR2 FQNEAQ (reference sequence). The DNA of the CDR3 is TGTGCCAGCAGCCCCACACCCGGGGCCAGGAACACTGAAGCTTTCTTT. Residues: CASSPTPGARNTEAFF.

The chain links TRBV2 to TRBJ1-2; 7 nucleotides match TRBD1. This CDR3 is 14 amino acids long. Germline V gives CDR1 SNHLY, CDR2 FYNNEI. After removal of 5 bases from V and 3 bases from J, the junction contained 6 bases not matched to a gene. For the CDR3, the DNA is TGTGCCAGCAGTCCGACCCAGGGGGACTATGGCTACACCTTC. As protein: CASSPTQGDYGYTF.

The gene calls are TRBV6-1 and TRBJ1-1; D call uncertain. The CDR3 runs to 14 residues. Trimming pared 2 bases from V and 6 bases from J, leaving 13 bases between. Germline V gene lookup returns CDR1 MNHNS and CDR2 SASEGT. CDR3 coding DNA: TGTGCCAGCAGTGAATACAATATCGGTCCTGAAGCTTTCTTT. This sequence encodes CASSEYNIGPEAFF.

The chain links TRBV5-1 to TRBJ2-3, with 11 bases lining up with TRBD2. Germline V gene data show CDR1 as SGHRS and CDR2 as YFSETQ. The trim removed 4 bases at V and 6 bases at J, leaving 7 bases unmatched. The CDR3 is made up of 15 amino acids. This chain's CDR3 is CASSETSGRLDTQYF. For the CDR3, the DNA is TGCGCCAGCAGCGAAACTAGCGGGAGACTTGATACGCAGTATTTT.

This rearrangement joins TRBV10-2 to TRBJ2-7, with 9 bases lining up with TRBD2. Germline-derived CDR1 and CDR2 are WSHSY and SAAADI. V lost 7 bases and J lost 5; bases outside the gene matches: 18. CDR3 length: 17 amino acids. CDR3 loop: CASIGAGGPSGYDEQYF. The CDR3 DNA reads as TGCGCCAGCATAGGTGCGGGAGGGCCTTCGGGGTATGACGAGCAGTACTTC.

As for this clone: One base away lies a much larger clone, so this may be a sequencing read error. At the DNA level, this CDR3 is encoded by other sequences in the same sample as well. This chain joins TRBV7-9 and TRBJ1-1; 7 nucleotides align to TRBD1. Germline V gene lookup returns CDR1 SEHNR and CDR2 FQNEAQ (reference sequence). V shed 2 bases and J 3 bases; nucleotides not matched to a gene: 0. This CDR3 has 13 amino acids. CDR3 nucleotides: TGTGCCAGCAGCTTAACAGGGGACACTGAAGCTTTCTTT. Its translation is CASSLTGDTEAFF.

This chain joins TRBV27 and TRBJ1-2; maybe TRBD1 (5 bases). CDR1 and CDR2 (germline): MNHEY, SMNVEV (reference sequence). The CDR3 runs to 12 residues. Trimming took off 5 bases at V and 10 bases at J, with 14 bases between the two ends. The CDR3 loop is CASSARDGHYTF. CDR3 coding DNA: TGTGCCAGCAGTGCCCGAGACGGACACTACACCTTC.

This rearrangement joins TRBV9 to TRBJ2-2, with TRBD2 matching 8 bases. The CDR3 runs to 17 residues. With 4 bases clipped from V and 0 bases from J, the junction kept 8 bases outside the gene matches. Germline CDR1 is SGDLS and CDR2 is YYNGEE. This CDR3 reads CASSQGRGATNTGELFF. CDR3 bases: TGTGCCAGCAGCCAAGGGCGGGGGGCTACGAACACCGGGGAGCTGTTTTTT.

In this sample, this clone turned up once. A read error may account for a junction end that differs from germline. The CDR3 DNA sequence: TGTGCTAGCAGCTTAGTTGCGGGCTACGAGCAGTACTTC. Translating gives CASSLVAGYEQYF. The V call is TRBV7-7, the J call TRBJ2-7; TRBD2 is a possible D gene (5 bases). The germline V gene encodes CDR1 SSHAT and CDR2 FNYEAQ (reference sequence). The CDR3 is 13 residues long.

The gene calls are TRBV11-3 and TRBJ2-1; no definite D call. The ends were cut back, 8 bases at V and 10 bases at J, with 24 bases in the middle. This CDR3 has 15 amino acids. Germline V lookup: CDR1 SGHNT, CDR2 YENEEA. CDR3 residues: CASPRRPRIHIEQFF. The CDR3 coding sequence is TGTGCCAGCCCACGGCGACCTCGAATCCATATCGAGCAGTTCTTC.

The sample holds one count of this clone. The V call is TRBV4-1, the J call TRBJ1-3; maybe TRBD1 (5 bases). Trimming removed 0 bases at V and 0 bases at J, with 9 bases between. The CDR3 runs 16 residues. Looked up from germline, CDR1 is MGHRA and CDR2 is YSYEKL. CDR3 residues: CASSQEQGSSGNTIYF. DNA of the CDR3: TGCGCCAGCAGCCAAGAGCAGGGCAGCTCTGGAAACACCATATATTTT.

The chain combines TRBV28 with TRBJ1-1, with D perhaps matching TRBD1 (5 bases). The CDR3 consists of 16 residues. Germline V gene data show CDR1 as MDHEN and CDR2 as SYDVKM. V lost 4 bases and J 0 bases, leaving 15 bases between the germline ends. Written as DNA, the CDR3 is TGTGCCAGCAGTTCCAGGGTCCGTTTATTGAACACTGAAGCTTTCTTT. This encodes CASSSRVRLLNTEAFF.

This clone was detected only a few times. The gene calls are TRBV25-1 and TRBJ2-7, with TRBD2 matching 8 bases. Per germline, CDR1 MGHDK and CDR2 SYGVNS. The CDR3 has 15 amino acids. V dropped 3 bases and J dropped 2; count of bases not matched to a gene: 6. The CDR3 reads CASSDGGALTYEQYF. The DNA of the CDR3 is TGTGCCAGCAGTGACGGGGGGGCCCTTACCTACGAGCAGTACTTC.

This chain links TRBV5-1 with TRBJ2-1, with 12 bases fitting TRBD2. V was clipped by 4 bases and J by 5 bases; unmatched bases: 16. Germline loops: CDR1 SGHRS, CDR2 YFSETQ. CDR3 length equals 19 residues. The CDR3 spells CASSSIELAGGPRDNEQFF. The CDR3 DNA sequence: TGCGCCAGCAGCAGTATTGAACTAGCGGGGGGACCCCGAGACAATGAGCAGTTCTTC.

The rearrangement uses TRBV7-9 and TRBJ1-2; 9 bases align to TRBD1. The CDR3 is made up of 16 amino acids. CDR1 and CDR2 from the germline V gene are SEHNR and FQNEAQ (reference sequence). J lost 4 bases, V lost 1 base, and 7 bases had no gene match. The CDR3 spells CASSLEGTGLTYGYTF. CDR3 nucleotides: TGTGCCAGCAGCTTAGAAGGGACAGGGTTAACCTATGGCTACACCTTC.

The chain joins TRBV7-9 to TRBJ1-2, with 7 bases fitting TRBD1. The CDR3 has 14 residues. Looked up from germline, CDR1 is SEHNR and CDR2 is FQNEAQ (reference sequence). J gave up 5 bases and V 4 bases, and 7 bases lay outside the gene matches. As DNA, the CDR3 is TGTGCCAGCAGCTCCGGGACAGTTCCGTATGGCTACACCTTC. It yields the protein CASSSGTVPYGYTF.

The chain joins TRBV9 to TRBJ1-4; 9 nucleotides line up with TRBD1. The V and J ends lost 3 bases and 8 bases, in that order; junction bases with no gene match: 8. The CDR3 spans 15 residues. Germline values: CDR1 SGDLS, CDR2 YYNGEE. In DNA form, the CDR3 reads TGTGCCAGCAGCGCGGACAGGGGCTTTCAGGAAAAACTGTTTTTT. This translates into CASSADRGFQEKLFF.

This clone showed up just once. V usage is TRBV9 and J usage is TRBJ2-2, with a weak D call TRBD1 (5 bases). Germline V gives CDR1 SGDLS, CDR2 YYNGEE. V was cut by 3 bases and J by 7 bases, with 22 bases left in between. The CDR3 loop spans 17 amino acids. CDR3 nucleotides: TGTGCCAGCAGCGGGTCCCTAGGGGAACCAACCCTCGGGGAGCTGTTTTTT. This codes for CASSGSLGEPTLGELFF.

The chain is built from TRBV14 and TRBJ1-1, with D unresolved. This CDR3 is built from 17 residues. V lost 0 bases, J lost 0 bases, and 14 bases lay in between. Germline CDR1 and CDR2: SGHDN and FVKESK. The DNA for the CDR3 is TGTGCCAGCAGCCAAGATATCGGTCCCGTATTGAACACTGAAGCTTTCTTT. This gives the protein CASSQDIGPVLNTEAFF. Together with reference TRBV14 and TRBJ1-1, the CDR3 gives the full variable domain: EAGVTQFPSHSVIEKGQTVTLRCDPISGHDNLYWYRRVMGKEIKFLLHFVKESKQDESGMPNNRFLAERTGGTYSTLKVQPAELEDSGVYFCASSQDIGPVLNTEAFFGQGTRLTVV.

The rearrangement joins TRBV18 to TRBJ1-2; 9 nucleotides match TRBD1. The CDR3 covers 14 residues. Trimming at V came to 3 bases and at J to 6 bases, leaving 5 bases not matched to a gene. CDR1 and CDR2 (germline): KGHSH, LQKENI. CDR3 amino acids: CASSPGQGFDGYTF. The CDR3 DNA is TGTGCCAGCTCACCGGGACAGGGCTTCGATGGCTACACCTTC.

The chain uses TRBV7-9 and TRBJ2-1; TRBD2 aligns across 12 bases. The germline V gene encodes CDR1 SEHNR and CDR2 FQNEAQ (reference sequence). After removal of 5 bases from V and 6 bases from J, the junction contained 2 bases not matched to a gene. The CDR3 runs to 14 residues. CDR3 region: CASSRTSGVNEQFF. In DNA, the CDR3 is TGTGCCAGCAGCAGGACTAGCGGGGTCAATGAGCAGTTCTTC.

CDR3 in amino acids: CASSPRTDNTEAFF. Here the CDR3 DNA reads TGCGCCAGCAGCCCCCGGACAGACAACACTGAAGCTTTCTTT. The genes are TRBV4-1 and TRBJ1-1, with D perhaps matching TRBD1 (6 bases). The CDR3 extends over 14 amino acids. CDR1 and CDR2 (germline): MGHRA, YSYEKL. The germline V and J ends were trimmed by 4 bases and 2 bases, with 11 bases remaining between them.